This T cell receptor beta chain was captured by sequencing in a study of T cell changes during pregnancy in multiple sclerosis. Clones were read by immunoSEQ multiplex PCR, and TCRdb kept only the in-frame ones, dropping some. The table has more than 55,000 clones, 91% seen once. CDR3 length: 17 amino acids. The chain combines TRBV21-1 with TRBJ2-7; the table's D call, TRBD1, has no DNA check behind it. TRBV21-1 is labeled a pseudogene. This TCR derives from a female donor with multiple sclerosis, enrolled in a pregnancy study. The starting material was peripheral blood, obtained in the second trimester of pregnancy. CDR3: CASSSSHSGTGYYEQYF. As DNA, the CDR3 is TGTGCCAGCTCTTCCTCGCATTCCGGGACAGGGTACTACGAGCAGTACTTC.